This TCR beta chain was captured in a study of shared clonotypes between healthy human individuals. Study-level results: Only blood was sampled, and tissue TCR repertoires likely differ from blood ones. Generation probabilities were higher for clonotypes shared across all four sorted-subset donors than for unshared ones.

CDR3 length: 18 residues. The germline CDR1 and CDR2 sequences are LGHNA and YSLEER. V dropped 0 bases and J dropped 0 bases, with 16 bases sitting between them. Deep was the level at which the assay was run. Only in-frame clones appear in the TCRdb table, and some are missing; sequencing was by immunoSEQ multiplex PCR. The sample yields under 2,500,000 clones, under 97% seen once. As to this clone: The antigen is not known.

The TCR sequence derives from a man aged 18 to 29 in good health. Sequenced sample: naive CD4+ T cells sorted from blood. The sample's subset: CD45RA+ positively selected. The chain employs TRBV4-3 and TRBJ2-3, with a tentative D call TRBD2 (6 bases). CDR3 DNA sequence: TGCGCCAGCAGCCAAGATCCGGGAGCGACTACTAGCACAGATACGCAGTATTTT. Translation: CASSQDPGATTSTDTQYF.